This passage covers 13 T cell receptor beta chains from one sample sequenced in a study of blood T cell repertoires in COVID-19 (dated by TCRdb to the early 2020s). Library preparation used the immunoSEQ multiplex PCR assay. Drawn from immuneACCESS, this table holds only the in-frame rearrangements with V and J called that TCRdb kept. Clones are partly lost; checked studies trace under half to an unresolved V gene and leave the rest unexplained. For this sample there are fewer than 200,000 clones; 81% appear just once. Roughly 6% of the sample lies in the top ten. Specimen: PBMCs or T cells enriched from blood (not recorded which). Receptors were obtained from a woman aged 40 to 49 with acute COVID-19.

This chain links TRBV2 with TRBJ2-7; a weak D match, TRBD1 (6 bases). Germline V gives CDR1 SNHLY, CDR2 FYNNEI. The CDR3 totals 15 residues. V was cut by 3 bases and J by 2 bases, with 14 bases left in between. CDR3 bases: TGTGCCAGCAGTGAGGGCCCAGGGGTTCCCTACGAGCAGTACTTC. It specifies CASSEGPGVPYEQYF.

J is TRBJ2-3 and V is TRBV29-1; TRBD2 aligns across 9 bases. Losses at the gene ends were 4 bases for V and 0 bases for J; bases not matched to a gene: 5. Germline V gene sequence: CDR1 SQVTM, CDR2 ANQGSEA. The CDR3 extends over 15 amino acids. The CDR3: CSVVSSGTSTDTQYF. The CDR3 region has the DNA TGCAGCGTTGTTTCTAGCGGGACTAGCACAGATACGCAGTATTTT.

The V call is TRBV30, the J call TRBJ1-3; the match to TRBD1 covers 7 bases. The trim removed 3 bases at V and 0 bases at J, leaving 5 bases unmatched. The CDR3 is 15 residues long. Germline V gene data show CDR1 as GTSNPN and CDR2 as SVGIG (reference sequence). CDR3: CAWSLDRASGNTIYF. In DNA form, the CDR3 reads TGTGCCTGGAGCCTAGACAGGGCCTCTGGAAACACCATATATTTT.

This clone was found once. CDR3 nucleotide sequence: TGTGCCAGCAGCTTAGCGGGGACAGGGGGCGGTGAGCAGTTCTTC. It is translated as CASSLAGTGGGEQFF. The chain carries TRBV7-2 and TRBJ2-1; 12 bases line up with TRBD1. The CDR3 spans 15 residues. Germline V CDR1 and CDR2: SGHTA, FQGNSA. V trimming: 0 bases; J trimming: 9 bases; junction bases outside the gene matches: 3.

The V and J genes are TRBV6-5 and TRBJ1-2, with unresolved D. The CDR3 totals 15 residues. Germline values: CDR1 MNHEY, CDR2 SVGAGI. V gave up 7 bases and J gave up 0 bases, with 15 bases separating them. The CDR3 DNA reads as TGTGCCAGCATTGCGGGAAGACACACTAACTATGGCTACACCTTC. This gives the protein CASIAGRHTNYGYTF.

This clone was picked up one time. The genes are TRBV19 and TRBJ1-1; TRBD1 agrees at 8 bases. V was pared by 6 bases and J by 4 bases, with 10 bases of the junction left unmatched. CDR3 size: 15 residues. Germline CDR1 LNHDA, CDR2 SQIVND (reference sequence). In DNA, the CDR3 is TGTGCCAGTAGCTCTCCCAGGGGGCCGGGCACTGAAGCTTTCTTT. Encoded protein: CASSSPRGPGTEAFF.

V is TRBV1 and J is TRBJ2-2; TRBD2 is taken as the D call from the table, unchecked against the DNA. TRBV1 is assigned pseudogene status. This CDR3 has 14 amino acids. CDR3 residues: CTSSPPSGTGELFF. CDR3 nucleotide sequence: TGCACCAGCAGCCCCCCTAGCGGGACCGGGGAGCTGTTTTTT.

This chain uses TRBV5-6 with TRBJ2-7, with 10 bases that match TRBD2. With 2 bases clipped from V and 6 bases from J, the junction kept 5 bases outside the gene matches. This CDR3 region has 14 residues. CDR1 and CDR2 from the germline V gene are SGHDT and YYEEEE. The CDR3 nucleotides read TGTGCCAGCAGCTTTGGGACTAGCGATTCCGAGCAGTACTTC. It codes for CASSFGTSDSEQYF. Using reference TRBV5-6 and TRBJ2-7 for the parts outside the CDR3, the full variable domain is DAGVTQSPTHLIKTRGQQVTLRCSPKSGHDTVSWYQQALGQGPQFIFQYYEEEERQRGNFPDRFSGHQFPNYSSELNVNALLLGDSALYLCASSFGTSDSEQYFGPGTRLTVT.

This chain links TRBV28 with TRBJ2-1, with 7 bases that match TRBD2. V was clipped by 5 bases and J by 6 bases; unmatched bases: 16. This CDR3 contains 17 residues. Germline V gene lookup returns CDR1 MDHEN and CDR2 SYDVKM. The chain's CDR3 is CASSDPRSTSRLNEQFF. CDR3 DNA sequence: TGTGCCAGCAGTGACCCCCGCTCGACTAGCAGACTCAATGAGCAGTTCTTC.

The CDR3: CASGGTGGRYEQYF. The DNA for the CDR3 is TGTGCCAGCGGAGGGACAGGGGGGAGGTACGAGCAGTACTTC. The rearrangement links TRBV2 to TRBJ2-7; 11 bases agree with TRBD1. Germline V CDR1 and CDR2: SNHLY, FYNNEI. CDR3 length: 14 residues. Germline trimming cut 8 bases from V and 4 bases from J; bases unmatched to any gene: 7.

The chain has TRBV7-8 and TRBJ2-1; TRBD2 aligns across 9 bases. The length of the CDR3 is 19 residues. V trimming: 5 bases; J trimming: 8 bases; junction bases outside the gene matches: 22. The V gene's germline CDR1 is SGHVS and CDR2 FQNEAQ. The CDR3 loop is CASSPHHLASGIRTYEQFF. The CDR3 region has the DNA TGTGCCAGCAGCCCCCACCATCTAGCTAGCGGGATACGTACATATGAGCAGTTCTTC.

This sequence joins TRBV28 and TRBJ2-3; 10 bases fit TRBD1. V was clipped by 1 base and J by 6 bases; unmatched bases: 7. CDR3 size: 16 residues. Germline V CDR1 and CDR2: MDHEN, SYDVKM. CDR3 DNA: TGTGCCAGCAGTTTATTACGTCGGGACAGGGGTGATACGCAGTATTTT. Translating gives CASSLLRRDRGDTQYF.

This clone was seen just once. J is TRBJ1-2 and V is TRBV28; D gene ambiguous. The CDR3 totals 11 residues. Looked up from germline, CDR1 is MDHEN and CDR2 is SYDVKM. With 5 bases removed from V and 6 bases from J, the gap between germline ends came to 7 bases. CDR3 in DNA: TGTGCCAGCAGTGGTGGGCATGGCTACACCTTC. It yields the protein CASSGGHGYTF.